This entry concerns a single T cell receptor (beta chain). Its recognized antigen is unknown. Qualities for individual bases were not recorded, and no much larger clone is one base off. The junction carries 13 bases between V and J, which are trimmed by 6 bases and 2 bases respectively. Its CDR3 holds 14 amino acids, cysteine through phenylalanine. The read is trimmed to its CDR3 DNA, 42 bases read in frame from base 1. In the germline V gene, CDR1 corresponds to MDHEN and CDR2 to SYDVKM. In total, over 600 healthy bone marrow donors made up the cohort. All cohort members were sampled while nominally healthy, although unrecorded immune exposures were likely present. The donor tested CMV seronegative and was one of the 352 seronegative cohort members. A peripheral blood sample was provided by each donor, and peripheral blood mononuclear cells were used for TCR beta sequencing. Genomic DNA was extracted from the blood cell samples with the Qiagen DNeasy Blood Extraction Kit.

The data stem from a study of cytomegalovirus exposure and HLA in healthy donors (dated by TCRdb to about 2017). The study in broad terms: An earlier analysis of several hundred of the donors reported about 300 Gb of sequence data and about 120 million unique TCR beta sequences obtained from around 180 million T cells. Roughly 5 DR-DQ haplotypes were handled as single units for association and clustering, since linkage in the cohort was strong. A later analysis re-examined previously published TCR beta repertoires from about 670 donors and added high-resolution HLA genotyping to investigate patterns of TCR occurrence. Using immunosequencing, the study profiled T cell repertoires from fewer than 700 subjects and related those repertoires to cytomegalovirus serostatus. Both class I and class II loci were covered by HLA typing, at four-digit resolution. Genome-wide SNP genotypes for about three fifths of the roughly 670 donors were used in a later genetic analysis, which treated that subset as a discovery cohort. In an earlier analysis of roughly 580 of the donors, high-throughput TCR beta sequencing was used to judge whether each TCR beta V gene segment behaved as functional or pseudogenic. On average, around 230,000 unique TCR beta nucleotide sequences were sequenced per donor among 350 to 400 genotyped donors of the cohort, with roughly a sixth of those sequences being non-productive. Typing coverage varied by locus: about 620-630 donors for A, B, C, DRB1 and DQB1; approximately 520 for DQA1; around 570 for DPA1; 400 to 480 for DPB1. Donor age, sex, ethnicity and CMV serostatus were collected together with the repertoire data. Roughly 300 gigabases of sequencing data and around 88 million unique TCR sequences made up an early release that covered some 640 HLA-typed donors. Along with the roughly 610-subject first cohort, a separate validation cohort of over 90 different subjects was used. The study aimed to test whether cataloging public T cell receptors could reveal signatures of past pathogen exposure. Rather than using new phenotypic data, the later analysis identified candidate immune exposures from TCR beta sequences and from how often those sequences occurred across donors. Of the approximately 370 genotyped donors, 75% to 85% were placed in the genetic ancestry cluster associated with self-reported Caucasian donors. The study combined high-throughput TCR immunosequencing, statistical association of individual TCRs with disease status, and machine learning to predict cytomegalovirus infection status. Every repertoire in the discovery cohort had been generated on one and the same sequencing platform. General study outcomes and caveats: A cluster of highly shared sequence variants was judged likely to be a technical artifact of the sequencing pipeline. In a later analysis, HLA-associated TCR beta chains were found to be more clonally expanded and to have lower generation probabilities than equally common non-associated chains. Broadly in line with IMGT annotations, most TCR beta V segments showed up in productive rearrangements about 87% or about 30% of the time in an earlier analysis of 450 to 600 of the donors. The authors suggested that the approach could potentially be generalized to other disease states and immunological phenotypes. An association between a missense DCLRE1C variant and V-gene and J-gene trimming of TCR beta chains was found in a later genetic analysis and replicated in an independent cohort. Because HLA typing was unavailable for some donors at each locus, only the typed subset was used in association tests. In vitro tests confirmed that a few of the cytomegalovirus-associated TCR beta chains recognize cytomegalovirus antigens. Cytomegalovirus status was reported to be diagnosed by the classifier with high specificity and sensitivity in both the original and validation cohorts. Roughly uniform sequencing depth across donors was assumed in presence/absence analyses, although this assumption may not hold. In a later analysis, TCR association rates were found to vary across HLA loci, with the most associated TCRs seen for DRB1 alleles and the fewest for HLA-C alleles. A further reported finding was that TCR beta sequences accurately predicted the HLA-A and HLA-B alleles for most subjects in the first cohort. The cohort was sequenced for TCR beta chains only, and without alpha or paired-chain data the features that could be detected were limited. Because the 87-base-pair reads could not distinguish some IMGT-functional V segments, including TRBV6-2 and TRBV6-3, those segments were excluded. The study listed 150 to 200 TCR beta chains as associated with cytomegalovirus. Most TCR sequences were seen in very few donors, while some public TCRs were found in many individuals. Several of the top co-occurrence clusters appeared to be linked to parvovirus B19, influenza, CMV and Epstein-Barr virus, according to a later analysis. Strong co-occurrence of HLA alleles, especially DR and DQ, made assigning TCR associations to individual alleles difficult. Specific HLA alleles were associated with over 15,000 TCR beta sequences at a false discovery rate of 0.05 in a later analysis. Because counts were too low, about 15 rarely observed V segments, including chromosome 9 orphons, were left out of the earlier analysis of a few hundred of the donors. According to a later analysis, most CMV-associated TCR beta chains appeared to be HLA-restricted, and the HLA associations seemed to be driven largely by CMV exposure. In a later genetic analysis, fewer N-insertions in productive TCRs were reported among donors in an Asian-associated ancestry cluster than the approximately 670-donor mean. Linkage disequilibrium might explain the correlated functional status among segregating V segments, but an unknown experimental factor could not be ruled out. CMV serostatus was the only immune exposure information available for the cohort.

Library creation used the immunoSEQ multiplex PCR assay. For the multiplex PCR, a mixture combining 60 forward primers for TCR Vbeta segments and 13 reverse primers for TCR Jbeta segments was used. A multiplex PCR assay on genomic DNA amplified the CDR3 region of rearranged TCR beta genes. The Illumina HiSeq System was used to sequence the amplified TCR beta libraries as 87-base-pair reads. The paper's data handling went like this. A later analysis tallied 70 million to 100 million unique TCR beta chains across the 666 repertoires, and approximately 12 million of those chains were shared by two or more donors. A nearest-neighbor algorithm error-corrected the raw reads and collapsed the reads into unique sequences, merging closely related sequences to remove PCR and sequencing errors. Alignment of CDR3 sequences to IMGT reference sequences was used to assign V, D and J gene segments. Each retained sequence needed at least a six-nucleotide match to both a V gene segment and a J gene segment. A rearrangement was called productive if the CDR3 had no stop codons and remained in frame with V and J, and every other rearrangement was called non-productive. Following IMGT convention, CDR3 was defined as the stretch from the second conserved V-encoded cysteine up to the conserved J-encoded phenylalanine. The earlier analysis of approximately 500 of the donors excluded sequences that lacked an unambiguous match to a single V gene segment. In an earlier analysis of several hundred of the donors, V segments were called functional above 56.7% productive rearrangements and were called segregating when the between-donor standard deviation exceeded 5%. A statistical classification framework was developed to diagnose cytomegalovirus status using the catalog of TCR beta chain sequences. V and J gene assignment, in a later analysis, came from comparing TCR nucleotide sequences with IMGT/GENE-DB human TR gene sequences. The TCRdist pipeline was used in a later analysis to assign CDR3 sequences and most-parsimonious VDJ recombination scenarios. In a later analysis, each TCR beta chain was defined by its CDR3 amino acid sequence together with its V-gene family, and reads lacking a unique V-gene family were excluded. As a way to deal with suspected cross-contamination and a sequencing artifact, a later analysis dropped 450 to 600 nucleotide sequences that were highly shared and had low generation probability. In a later analysis, a clonal expansion index for each public chain was calculated from normalized within-repertoire ranks of inferred template counts. Generation probabilities in a later analysis came from a VDJ recombination model fitted to out-of-frame rearrangements, and those results were checked against IGoR. In a later analysis, hypergeometric tests were used to score TCR-TCR, TCR-HLA and TCR-CMV co-occurrence, with a repertoire-size bias correction applied to TCR pairs. A later analysis estimated false discovery rates by permuting HLA or CMV assignments 20 times. In a later analysis, co-occurring TCRs were grouped with DBSCAN, and TCRdist sequence similarity was added when clustering was performed within HLA-allele-positive subsets. Repertoires with fewer than 30,000 or more than 120,000 public chains were left out of co-occurrence clustering, as were a handful of repertoires with anomalous nucleotide sharing. Sourced from immuneACCESS, this table was stored by TCRdb with only in-frame sequences that have V and J called. A share of the clones is absent; for the studies checked, an unresolved V gene accounts for under half, and the remainder has no known explanation. For V, J and clone size, that table is used; D and trimming come from the DNA. For this sample there are more than 90,000 clones; approximately 70% appear just once. Together, the top ten hold roughly 2.8% of the sample.

Here the chain combines TRBV28 and TRBJ2-5; TRBD2 is perhaps the D gene, given 6 matching bases. This sequence was found in a man in his fifties or sixties in good health and CMV-seronegative. What was sequenced was PBMCs. The nucleotides are TGTGCCAGCAGGAACGGGGGTGGACAAGAGACCCAGTACTTC. This is translated as CASRNGGGQETQYF.